The rows below give T cell receptor beta chains drawn from one sample of a study of cytomegalovirus exposure and HLA in healthy donors. TCRdb keeps only in-frame clones here, not all; method: immunoSEQ multiplex PCR. This sample's clone table lists some 120,000 clones. The sample consisted of PBMCs. These receptors were obtained from a middle-aged man in good health and CMV-seronegative. CDR3s include the opening cysteine and the closing phenylalanine or tryptophan. The order of the fields is V gene, D gene, J gene, CDR3 length, CDR3 DNA, CDR3 protein. D genes are given only for firm matches.

V: TRBV19; D: TRBD1; J: TRBJ1-5; length: 16; DNA: TGTGCCAGTAGTAGCGACAGGGGGCGCAAGACGTGGCCCCAGCATTTT; CDR3: CASSSDRGRKTWPQHF
V: TRBV29-1; D: TRBD1; J: TRBJ2-2; length: 14; DNA: TGCAGCGTTTCTCGGACAGGTGCAACCGGGGAGCTGTTTTTT; CDR3: CSVSRTGATGELFF
V: TRBV7-8; D: TRBD1; J: TRBJ2-1; length: 18; DNA: TGTGCCAGCAGCCCCAGACGCCCCGGACAGGGGGCGAAAAATGAGCAGTTCTTC; CDR3: CASSPRRPGQGAKNEQFF
V: TRBV6-5; D: TRBD1; J: TRBJ1-4; length: 16; DNA: TGTGCCAGCAGTTACTCGCCGACAGGGACTAATGAAAAACTGTTTTTT; CDR3: CASSYSPTGTNEKLFF
V: TRBV29-1; D: NA; J: TRBJ1-2; length: 12; DNA: TGCAGCGTTGAAGAACAGGGTCGAGGCTACACCTTC; CDR3: CSVEEQGRGYTF
V: TRBV11-3; D: NA; J: TRBJ2-2; length: 14; DNA: TGTGCCAGCAGCTTAGTGGTAGGAGCCGGGGAGCTGTTTTTT; CDR3: CASSLVVGAGELFF
V: TRBV7-2; D: NA; J: TRBJ2-7; length: 12; DNA: TGTGCCAGCAGCTTAGGCTACAGCGAGCAGTACTTC; CDR3: CASSLGYSEQYF
V: TRBV30; D: NA; J: TRBJ2-5; length: 16; DNA: TGTGCCTGGAGTGTAGGGGCAGGTGCGGGGGCTGGGACCCAGTACTTC; CDR3: CAWSVGAGAGAGTQYF
V: TRBV5-4; D: TRBD2; J: TRBJ2-1; length: 16; DNA: TGTGCCAGCAGCGCCGGGACTAGCGGGAGGATAGATGAGCAGTTCTTC; CDR3: CASSAGTSGRIDEQFF
V: TRBV7-9; D: NA; J: TRBJ1-1; length: 14; DNA: TGTGCCAGCAGCTTCGGACAGTGGAGACCTGAAGCTTTCTTT; CDR3: CASSFGQWRPEAFF